This TCR beta chain stems from a study of beta chain features in type 1 diabetes. Study as a whole: Sorted cells, about 98,000,000 in number, were examined across all samples.

V was clipped by 8 bases and J by 7 bases, with 14 bases between them. Germline CDR1 reads MDHEN; CDR2 reads SYDVKM. There are 13 residues in the CDR3. The sequenced template was cDNA made from the entire isolated RNA. Profiled with immunoSEQ multiplex PCR; TCRdb holds only in-frame clones, not every one. The table shows about 900,000 clones, with roughly 16% occurring only once. The chain joins TRBV28 to TRBJ2-2, with unresolved D. The TCR sequence derives from a woman aged 18-30 years in good health. The sample was naive CD4+ T cells from blood. The CDR3 DNA reads as TGTGCCAGCTTCGCTCAGACGGGCGGGGAGCTGTTTTTT. Protein product: CASFAQTGGELFF.